This T cell receptor (beta chain) was captured in a study of OX40 agonist ivuxolimab in advanced cancers. Worth noting for this clone: Antigen: not known.

This CDR3 is 17 amino acids long. The V and J ends lost 5 bases and 6 bases, in that order; junction bases with no gene match: 14. Germline-derived CDR1 and CDR2 are MDHEN and SYDVKM. Whole-study findings and limits: CD8+ T cells were the subset that, on average, had more expanded clones than CD4+.

Libraries were prepared by immunoSEQ multiplex PCR; TCRdb keeps only in-frame clonotypes and omits some of them. Of 65,000 to 95,000 clones listed, roughly 91% are singletons. The chain combines TRBV28 with TRBJ1-4, with 8 bases that match TRBD1. The receptor was isolated from an adult with an advanced solid tumor such as melanoma, head and neck, liver or kidney cancer. The input for sequencing was CD4+ or CD8+ T cells sorted from blood, taken in a trial of the OX40 agonist ivuxolimab. CDR3 sequence: CASSTRTGSRRDEKLFF. CDR3 bases: TGTGCCAGCAGTACTCGGACAGGGAGTCGGCGGGATGAAAAACTGTTTTTT.